The T cell receptor (beta chain) under discussion was sequenced for a study of blood T cell repertoires in COVID-19. As for the study in general: Sample material is recorded as cDNA or gDNA derived from T cells, B-cell-depleted T cells, or PBMCs.

Clones were read by immunoSEQ multiplex PCR, and TCRdb kept only the in-frame ones, dropping some. The sample lists fewer than 250,000 clones, 82% occurring once. The sequence was collected from an elderly woman with acute or convalescent COVID-19. The sequenced sample consisted of peripheral blood.

As DNA, the CDR3 is TGTGCCAGCAGTTATGCGGGAGGCGGTGGAAACACCATATATTTT. Its translation is CASSYAGGGGNTIYF. This rearrangement joins TRBV6-5 to TRBJ1-3; D ambiguous. CDR1 is MNHEY, CDR2 SVGAGI, per germline. Trimming took 3 bases from V and 3 from J, leaving 12 bases between them. CDR3 length: 15 amino acids.